The 25 T cell receptor beta chains below were found in one sample sequenced in a study of blood T cell repertoires in COVID-19. Repertoires were generated with immunoSEQ multiplex PCR, while TCRdb's copy carries only in-frame clones and drops some. This sample has approximately 240,000 clones, with roughly 80% found just once. Sequencing was performed on peripheral blood. Every receptor here comes from a woman aged 60-70 years with active or convalescent COVID-19.

The chain employs TRBV7-9 and TRBJ2-3, with TRBD2 matching over 11 bases. V trimming: 1 base; J trimming: 6 bases; junction bases outside the gene matches: 6. The germline CDR1 and CDR2 sequences are SEHNR and FQNEAQ (reference sequence). The CDR3 covers 16 residues. This CDR3 is CASSLEDLAGGDTQYF. DNA for the CDR3: TGTGCCAGCAGCTTAGAGGATCTAGCGGGAGGCGATACGCAGTATTTT. Filled out from reference TRBV7-9 and TRBJ2-3, the complete variable domain reads DTGVSQNPRHKITKRGQNVTFRCDPISEHNRLYWYRQTLGQGPEFLTYFQNEAQLEKSRLLSDRFSAERPKGSFSTLEIQRTEQGDSAMYLCASSLEDLAGGDTQYFGPGTRLTVL.

The CDR3: CASSYSNPDRTEAFF. CDR3 nucleotides: TGTGCCAGCAGTTACTCGAATCCCGATCGGACTGAAGCTTTCTTT. The rearrangement joins TRBV6-5 to TRBJ1-1; D gene ambiguous. Trimming took off 0 bases at V and 5 bases at J, with 13 bases between the two ends. The CDR3 has 15 residues. Germline V gene data show CDR1 as MNHEY and CDR2 as SVGAGI.

The chain links TRBV18 to TRBJ2-1; 8 positions agree with TRBD2. This CDR3 is 16 amino acids long. Germline V CDR1 and CDR2: KGHSH, LQKENI. Trimming cost V 5 bases and J 7 bases; bases outside gene matches: 13. The CDR3 protein is CASSNFLAGGWNEQFF. CDR3 DNA sequence: TGTGCCAGCTCAAATTTCCTAGCGGGCGGCTGGAATGAGCAGTTCTTC.

This clone has a single count. The chain joins TRBV11-1 to TRBJ2-2; D is perhaps TRBD2 (5 bases). Germline V gene data show CDR1 as SGHAT and CDR2 as FQDESV (reference sequence). The CDR3 runs to 16 residues. Trimming pared 4 bases from V and 4 bases from J, leaving 16 bases between. The CDR3 region is CASSSRGGPGTGELFF. CDR3 DNA sequence: TGTGCCAGCAGCTCTCGTGGAGGCCCGGGCACCGGGGAGCTGTTTTTT.

This clone is a singleton in its sample. The V gene is TRBV10-3, the J gene TRBJ2-1; 13 nucleotides line up with TRBD2. There are 18 residues in the CDR3. The V segment lost 5 bases and the J segment 8 bases; nucleotides outside the gene matches: 15. CDR1 is ENHRY and CDR2 is SYGVKD in the germline V gene. The CDR3 DNA follows: TGTGCCATCAGTTCAGATTCGGGGACTAGCGGGGATTTGGATGAGCAGTTCTTC. It yields the protein CAISSDSGTSGDLDEQFF.

V gene TRBV29-1 combines with J gene TRBJ1-2, with D possibly matching TRBD1 (6 bases). The V end was cut by 3 bases, the J end by 3 bases, with 17 bases between. CDR1 is SQVTM, CDR2 ANQGSEA, per germline. The CDR3 is 15 residues long. The CDR3 loop reads CSVEAPQGGDYGYTF. In DNA, the CDR3 is TGCAGCGTTGAGGCCCCACAGGGAGGGGACTATGGCTACACCTTC.

J is TRBJ1-3 and V is TRBV24-1; D is perhaps TRBD1 (5 bases). The CDR3 runs to 13 residues. V dropped 4 bases and J dropped 14 bases, with 17 bases sitting between them. Germline CDR1 KGHDR, CDR2 SFDVKD. CDR3 in amino acids: CATSDLRQSELYF. The CDR3 bases are TGTGCCACCAGTGACCTCAGACAGAGTGAGTTATATTTT.

V and J are TRBV5-6 and TRBJ2-7; 7 bases map to TRBD2. The germline V gene encodes CDR1 SGHDT and CDR2 YYEEEE. J was trimmed by 6 bases and V by 4 bases; bases with no gene match: 13. The CDR3 totals 15 residues. The CDR3 DNA reads TGTGCCAGCAGCCAAGTAGGGAGGGGCCCATCCGAGCAGTACTTC. It specifies CASSQVGRGPSEQYF. The full variable domain, with the rest looked up from reference TRBV5-6 and TRBJ2-7, is DAGVTQSPTHLIKTRGQQVTLRCSPKSGHDTVSWYQQALGQGPQFIFQYYEEEERQRGNFPDRFSGHQFPNYSSELNVNALLLGDSALYLCASSQVGRGPSEQYFGPGTRLTVT.

The V gene is TRBV19, the J gene TRBJ1-1, with 8 bases lining up with TRBD1. The CDR3 covers 16 residues. Germline CDR1 reads LNHDA; CDR2 reads SQIVND (reference sequence). V was clipped by 3 bases and J by 2 bases; unmatched bases: 8. The CDR3 DNA reads as TGTGCCAGTAGTATTGGGGCAGGGGGCCTAAACACTGAAGCTTTCTTT. Translation: CASSIGAGGLNTEAFF. Supplemented by reference TRBV19 and TRBJ1-1, the full variable domain reads DGGITQSPKYLFRKEGQNVTLSCEQNLNHDAMYWYRQDPGQGLRLIYYSQIVNDFQKGDIAEGYSVSREKKESFPLTVTSAQKNPTAFYLCASSIGAGGLNTEAFFGQGTRLTVV.

This chain connects TRBV5-1 to TRBJ1-5; D gene ambiguous. CDR3 size: 13 residues. The V and J ends lost 5 bases and 0 bases respectively, with 6 bases between them. From germline, CDR1 is SGHRS and CDR2 YFSETQ. The CDR3: CASSRDSNQPQHF. In DNA, the CDR3 is TGCGCCAGCAGTCGGGATAGCAATCAGCCCCAGCATTTT.

The chain recombines TRBV6-6 with TRBJ1-4, with D maybe TRBD1 (6 bases). Germline CDR1 MNHNY, CDR2 SVGAGI (reference sequence). Between the trimmed V and J ends, which lost 4 bases and 8 bases, there was a span of 17 bases. This CDR3 is 15 amino acids long. The CDR3 loop is CASSSGHRMGEKLFF. The DNA for the CDR3 is TGTGCCAGCAGTTCGGGACACCGGATGGGCGAAAAACTGTTTTTT.

This clone was observed a single time. This chain links TRBV7-8 with TRBJ2-5; 7 bases are shared with TRBD1. V gave up 2 bases and J gave up 2 bases; unmatched junction bases: 17. This CDR3 is 19 amino acids long. Germline-derived CDR1 and CDR2 are SGHVS and FQNEAQ. The CDR3 nucleotides read TGTGCCAGCAGCTTAAGGAGCCGGGGACAGTGGAGACGGCAAGAGACCCAGTACTTC. This codes for CASSLRSRGQWRRQETQYF.

The table lists this clone with a few counts. This chain links TRBV5-4 with TRBJ2-1, with D possibly TRBD1 on 6 matching bases. Germline loops: CDR1 SGHNT, CDR2 YYREEE (reference sequence). There are 16 residues in the CDR3. The ends were cut back, 4 bases at V and 0 bases at J, with 14 bases in the middle. The CDR3 DNA reads as TGTGCCAGCAGCCTGCAGGGGTTTAGCTCCTACAATGAGCAGTTCTTC. This encodes CASSLQGFSSYNEQFF.

The V gene is TRBV29-1, the J gene TRBJ1-3, with D unresolved. V was cut by 3 bases and J by 8 bases, with 8 bases left in between. CDR1 and CDR2 (germline): SQVTM, ANQGSEA. The CDR3 is 11 amino acids. The chain's CDR3 is CSVDPGDTIYF. CDR3 in DNA: TGCAGCGTTGATCCGGGAGACACCATATATTTT.

V is TRBV11-2 and J is TRBJ2-5; weak D call: TRBD2 (6 bases). Trimming removed 2 bases from V and 4 bases from J, with 14 bases in between. Looked up from germline, CDR1 is SGHAT and CDR2 is FQNNGV. CDR3 length: 15 residues. The CDR3 sequence is CASSLQPGDGETQYF. The CDR3 bases are TGTGCCAGCAGCTTACAGCCGGGAGACGGAGAGACCCAGTACTTC.

The chain employs TRBV28 and TRBJ1-3; D gene ambiguous. The CDR3 contains 15 residues. In germline, CDR1 is MDHEN, CDR2 SYDVKM. Trimming took 5 bases from V and 0 from J, leaving 11 bases between them. CDR3 DNA sequence: TGTGCCAGCAGTAGGCGGAGGGTCTCTGGAAACACCATATATTTT. Its translation: CASSRRRVSGNTIYF.

The gene calls are TRBV7-9 and TRBJ2-2; 10 positions agree with TRBD2. J gave up 2 bases and V 4 bases, and 7 bases lay outside the gene matches. CDR3 length: 17 amino acids. Per germline, CDR1 SEHNR and CDR2 FQNEAQ (reference sequence). CDR3 coding DNA: TGTGCCAGCAGCTACGGAGGACTAGCGGATAACACCGGGGAGCTGTTTTTT. Translating gives CASSYGGLADNTGELFF.

The chain employs TRBV27 and TRBJ2-3; 12 bases align to TRBD2. The J segment lost 8 bases and the V segment lost 3 bases, leaving 6 bases of the junction unmatched. Germline V gives CDR1 MNHEY, CDR2 SMNVEV (reference sequence). CDR3 length: 15 residues. The DNA of the CDR3 is TGTGCCAGCAGTTTCTCCCTAGCGGGGGGGCGTACGCAGTATTTT. This encodes CASSFSLAGGRTQYF.

This sequence joins TRBV19 and TRBJ1-3; D not resolved. Trimming pared 1 base from V and 0 bases from J, leaving 10 bases between. CDR1 LNHDA and CDR2 SQIVND come from the germline V gene (reference sequence). This CDR3 has 16 amino acids. CDR3 bases: TGTGCCAGTAGTATAGGACCTAACTACTCTGGAAACACCATATATTTT. Translated, it gives CASSIGPNYSGNTIYF. Full variable domain (missing parts from reference TRBV19 and TRBJ1-3): DGGITQSPKYLFRKEGQNVTLSCEQNLNHDAMYWYRQDPGQGLRLIYYSQIVNDFQKGDIAEGYSVSREKKESFPLTVTSAQKNPTAFYLCASSIGPNYSGNTIYFGEGSWLTVV.

This clone showed up just a few times. J is TRBJ1-2 and V is TRBV11-2; D remains unclear. The CDR3 contains 12 residues. V was shortened by 5 bases and J by 2 bases, with 6 bases between the two germline ends. Germline loops: CDR1 SGHAT, CDR2 FQNNGV. The CDR3 DNA is TGTGCCAGCAGCCTACGGAACTATGGCTACACCTTC. Translating gives CASSLRNYGYTF. The full variable domain, rest sourced from reference TRBV11-2 and TRBJ1-2, is EAGVAQSPRYKIIEKRQSVAFWCNPISGHATLYWYQQILGQGPKLLIQFQNNGVVDDSQLPKDRFSAERLKGVDSTLKIQPAKLEDSAVYLCASSLRNYGYTFGSGTRLTVV.

The chain combines TRBV6-5 with TRBJ2-5, with a possible D match to TRBD1 (6 bases). The length of the CDR3 is 15 residues. V was cut by 0 bases and J by 2 bases, with 10 bases left in between. CDR1 and CDR2 from the germline V gene are MNHEY and SVGAGI. The CDR3 loop is CASSYSRQDQETQYF. The CDR3 DNA reads TGTGCCAGCAGTTACTCGAGACAGGATCAAGAGACCCAGTACTTC.

J is TRBJ2-5 and V is TRBV3-1 (or the pseudogene TRBV3-2); D not resolved. Per germline, CDR1 LGHDT and CDR2 YNNKEL (reference sequence). V dropped 1 base and J dropped 5 bases, with 14 bases sitting between them. This CDR3 is 15 amino acids long. This CDR3 is CASSQGPTPVETQYF. Here the CDR3 DNA reads TGTGCCAGCAGCCAAGGTCCTACCCCCGTGGAGACCCAGTACTTC.

The CDR3 here is CASSSQLAGEYEQYF. The CDR3 bases are TGTGCCAGCAGCTCTCAACTAGCGGGGGAGTACGAGCAGTACTTC. The chain recombines TRBV7-2 with TRBJ2-7; 11 bases are a match to TRBD2. Germline assignment: CDR1 SGHTA and CDR2 FQGNSA. The CDR3 is 15 residues long. V shed 4 bases and J 4 bases; nucleotides not matched to a gene: 6.

J is TRBJ1-5 and V is TRBV4-1; no definite D call. Deletions cut 2 bases from V and 1 base from J, with 12 bases between. Germline-derived CDR1 and CDR2 are MGHRA and YSYEKL. The CDR3 length is 16 residues. This chain's CDR3 is CASSQRSAISNQPQHF. The DNA for the CDR3 is TGCGCCAGCAGCCAACGGTCCGCTATAAGCAATCAGCCCCAGCATTTT.

The chain uses TRBV29-1 and TRBJ1-5; D perhaps matches TRBD1 (6 bases). The V end was cut by 6 bases, the J end by 5 bases, with 17 bases between. Per germline, CDR1 SQVTM and CDR2 ANQGSEA. CDR3 length: 14 residues. CDR3 in DNA: TGCAGCGTCATGGAGGGAGGGGGGGATCAGCCCCAGCATTTT. Its protein is CSVMEGGGDQPQHF.